This record concerns one TCR beta chain sequence. The antigen is unknown. The sample belongs to a study of post-analysis software for immune sequencing data. Study-level points and caveats: Significantly decreased normalized Chao1 diversity was recorded for multiple sclerosis patients relative to controls. Patients had higher frequencies than controls of about 5 TRBV segments, including TRBV5-6, TRBV5-1 and TRBV20-1.

The CDR3 loop spans 12 amino acids. In germline, CDR1 is SGHTA, CDR2 FQGNSA. Trimming stripped 2 bases from V and 8 bases from J, with 7 bases between. Each TCR beta cDNA library carried unique molecular identifiers. Each CDR3 protein is one row after TCRdb ran MiXCR on the PCR reads. The sample yields hundreds of thousands of distinct CDR3 sequences, about 27% seen once. This sequence originates from a girl aged 10-17 years with multiple sclerosis. The rearrangement joins TRBV7-2 to TRBJ2-1; D gene uncertain. Material: blood. The CDR3 coding sequence is TGTGCCAGCAGCTTATCGGTTTATGAGCAGTTCTTC. It is translated as CASSLSVYEQFF.